Below, one T cell receptor beta chain is given with its context. V lost 5 bases and J lost 2, with 12 bases in between. The CDR3 loop spans 14 amino acids. The germline V gene encodes CDR1 SGHVS and CDR2 FQNEAQ. This record belongs to a study of memory CD4+ T cells and cytomegalovirus serostatus. Study as a whole: Of the healthy Belgian adults, nine or ten were CMV seropositive and 24 seronegative.

The method was immunoSEQ multiplex PCR; TCRdb's version includes in-frame clones alone and lacks a portion of them. The sample has under 80,000 clones; about 81% are singletons. Single viable CD3+CD4+CD8-CD45RO+ cells were sorted as the memory CD4+ T cells. The chain couples TRBV7-8 to TRBJ2-5; D is undetermined. What was sequenced was memory CD4+ T cells from blood. The sequence derives from an adult in good health and CMV-seronegative. CDR3 DNA: TGTGCCAGCAGCCCAAGACGATCTCAAGAGACCCAGTACTTC. The encoded protein is CASSPRRSQETQYF.